This TCR beta chain was found in a study of blood T cell repertoires in COVID-19. The wider study: Some COVID-19 samples were acute and others convalescent; all came from the United States, Italy and Spain. T cells, B-cell-depleted T cells, or PBMCs supplied cDNA or gDNA.

Germline V lookup: CDR1 KGHSH, CDR2 LQKENI. The CDR3 sequence is 15 residues long. V dropped 1 base and J dropped 2 bases, with 11 bases sitting between them. Sequencing used immunoSEQ multiplex PCR; TCRdb keeps in-frame clones, though not all of them. The sample includes 110,000 or so clones, approximately 87% of them seen just once. The source is a woman in her 50s with acute or convalescent COVID-19. J is TRBJ2-5 and V is TRBV18; maybe TRBD2 (6 bases). Sample: peripheral blood. The DNA of the CDR3 is TGTGCCAGCTCACCACGGGGAGGCGGGCAAGAGACCCAGTACTTC. Translated: CASSPRGGGQETQYF.